These 18 T cell receptor beta chains share one sample of origin, sequenced in a study of cytomegalovirus exposure and HLA in healthy donors. The PCR ran on 60 Vbeta and 13 Jbeta primers. Profiled with immunoSEQ multiplex PCR; TCRdb holds only in-frame clones, not every one. The sample totals tens of thousands of clones; its top ten clones hold approximately 3.6%. The specimen was PBMCs. These receptors originate from a female donor in good health and CMV-seropositive.

In DNA, the CDR3 is TGTGCCAGCACGGGGGTGACTAATGAAAAACTGTTTTTT. It translates to CASTGVTNEKLFF. The chain couples TRBV28 to TRBJ1-4; weak D call: TRBD1 (5 bases). The CDR3 is 13 amino acids. Germline V gene sequence: CDR1 MDHEN, CDR2 SYDVKM. Trimming left V 7 bases short and J 2 bases short, with 8 bases between.

CDR3 nucleotide sequence: TGTGCCAGCAGCGTAGCCACTAGCGGCACAGATACGCAGTATTTT. It encodes CASSVATSGTDTQYF. This rearrangement joins TRBV9 to TRBJ2-3, with TRBD2 identical over 7 bases. CDR1 and CDR2 (germline): SGDLS, YYNGEE. Germline trimming cut 0 bases from V and 1 base from J; bases unmatched to any gene: 2. This CDR3 has 15 amino acids.

The CDR3 is CASSPRRGFGYTF. DNA of the CDR3: TGTGCCAGCTCACCACGGAGGGGTTTCGGCTACACCTTC. The rearrangement joins TRBV18 to TRBJ1-2; TRBD1 is a possible D gene (5 bases). The V end was cut by 1 base, the J end by 8 bases, with 11 bases between. The germline gives CDR1 KGHSH, CDR2 LQKENI. The CDR3 extends over 13 amino acids. The whole variable domain, filled in from reference TRBV18 and TRBJ1-2, reads NAGVMQNPRHLVRRRGQEARLRCSPMKGHSHVYWYRQLPEEGLKFMVYLQKENIIDESGMPKERFSAEFPKEGPSILRIQQVVRGDSAAYFCASSPRRGFGYTFGSGTRLTVV.

This chain uses TRBV4-3 with TRBJ2-7; D call uncertain. Trimming removed 6 bases at V and 3 bases at J, with 12 bases between. Germline CDR1 is LGHNA and CDR2 is YSLEER. The CDR3 runs 13 residues. CDR3 bases: TGCGCCAGCAGTCGAGAGGTCAGCTACGAGCAGTACTTC. Its translation: CASSREVSYEQYF.

The V gene is TRBV4-1, the J gene TRBJ1-2, with D maybe TRBD1 (5 bases). Germline CDR1 reads MGHRA; CDR2 reads YSYEKL. The CDR3 consists of 16 residues. The V and J ends lost 3 bases and 4 bases respectively, with 18 bases between them. DNA of the CDR3: TGCGCCAGCAGCCACCTGCCAGGGAGGCGGTCCTATGGCTACACCTTC. This translates into CASSHLPGRRSYGYTF.

This chain joins TRBV7-8 and TRBJ2-7; 9 bases agree with TRBD2. Trimming took 3 bases from V and 7 from J; bases not matched to a gene: 4. The germline V gene encodes CDR1 SGHVS and CDR2 FQNEAQ. The CDR3 covers 13 residues. The CDR3: CASSFGLAREQYF. In DNA, the CDR3 is TGTGCCAGCAGCTTTGGACTAGCGCGAGAGCAGTACTTC. Filled out from reference TRBV7-8 and TRBJ2-7, the complete variable domain reads GAGVSQSPRYKVAKRGQDVALRCDPISGHVSLFWYQQALGQGPEFLTYFQNEAQLDKSGLPSDRFFAERPEGSVSTLKIQRTQQEDSAVYLCASSFGLAREQYFGPGTRLTVT.

The V gene is TRBV4-1, the J gene TRBJ1-6, with 7 bases aligning to TRBD1. V shed 3 bases, J shed 6 bases, and the junction held 8 bases outside the gene matches. This CDR3 is 16 amino acids long. Germline-derived CDR1 and CDR2 are MGHRA and YSYEKL. The CDR3 DNA sequence: TGCGCCAGCAGCCACCCACAAAGGGGGCGTAATTCACCCCTCCACTTT. This encodes CASSHPQRGRNSPLHF.

This chain uses TRBV29-1 with TRBJ2-1, with TRBD2 matching over 11 bases. The CDR3 is made up of 15 amino acids. The germline CDR1 and CDR2 sequences are SQVTM and ANQGSEA. J lost 10 bases, V lost 4 bases, and 12 bases had no gene match. The DNA of the CDR3 is TGCAGCGTTGGGCCAGTCGCTAGCGGGGGGACAGAGCAGTTCTTC. Protein sequence: CSVGPVASGGTEQFF.

The chain employs TRBV7-2 and TRBJ1-5; 7 bases fit TRBD1. Germline assignment: CDR1 SGHTA and CDR2 FQGNSA. V shed 2 bases and J 7 bases; nucleotides not matched to a gene: 5. The CDR3 is 14 amino acids. The CDR3 loop reads CASSLRTGDQPQHF. DNA for the CDR3: TGTGCCAGCAGCTTAAGAACAGGGGACCAGCCCCAGCATTTT.

This chain joins TRBV2 and TRBJ2-3; possibly TRBD2 for D (6 bases). Trimming cost V 5 bases and J 0 bases, with 15 bases left between them. Germline-derived CDR1 and CDR2 are SNHLY and FYNNEI. This CDR3 has 16 amino acids. CDR3 region: CASSIRAGSSTDTQYF. For the CDR3, the DNA is TGTGCCAGCAGTATCCGGGCGGGGTCTAGCACAGATACGCAGTATTTT.

V is TRBV6-1 and J is TRBJ1-5; possible D gene TRBD1, 6 bases. This CDR3 has 13 amino acids. Per the germline V gene, CDR1 is MNHNS and CDR2 is SASEGT. V gave up 9 bases and J gave up 5 bases, with 14 bases separating them. The CDR3 DNA is TGTGCCAGGCCCGACAGGTTGGATCAGCCCCAGCATTTT. The encoded protein is CARPDRLDQPQHF.

The V and J genes are TRBV29-1 and TRBJ2-7; a weak D match, TRBD2 (6 bases). V lost 4 bases to trimming and J lost 0 bases, with 19 bases between them. The CDR3 is 16 amino acids. Germline lookup yields CDR1 SQVTM and CDR2 ANQGSEA. CDR3 sequence: CSVAGGRLPSSYEQYF. CDR3 DNA: TGCAGCGTTGCGGGTGGGAGGCTTCCCAGCTCCTACGAGCAGTACTTC.

The rearrangement uses TRBV27 and TRBJ2-1; 8 bases agree with TRBD2. V gave up 3 bases and J gave up 5 bases; unmatched junction bases: 9. There are 16 residues in the CDR3. In germline, CDR1 is MNHEY, CDR2 SMNVEV (reference sequence). The CDR3 loop reads CASSFGGGDYHNEQFF. In DNA form, the CDR3 reads TGTGCCAGCAGTTTCGGGGGGGGAGACTATCACAATGAGCAGTTCTTC.

CDR3 nucleotide sequence: TGTGCCAGCAGCAACAGCTTGGGACTAGCGGACAATGAGCAGTTCTTC. It encodes CASSNSLGLADNEQFF. The chain combines TRBV28 with TRBJ2-1; 11 positions match TRBD2. Germline loops: CDR1 MDHEN, CDR2 SYDVKM. The CDR3 is 16 amino acids. The junction had 9 bases not matched to a gene; V was cut back by 6 bases and J by 5 bases.

The gene calls are TRBV11-2 and TRBJ2-4, with 7 bases matching TRBD2. This CDR3 is built from 16 residues. Germline V gene sequence: CDR1 SGHAT, CDR2 FQNNGV. J was trimmed by 0 bases and V by 5 bases; bases with no gene match: 7. CDR3 region: CASSVTSALAKNIQYF. The DNA of the CDR3 is TGTGCCAGCAGCGTCACTAGCGCACTAGCCAAAAACATTCAGTACTTC. Together with reference TRBV11-2 and TRBJ2-4, the CDR3 gives the full variable domain: EAGVAQSPRYKIIEKRQSVAFWCNPISGHATLYWYQQILGQGPKLLIQFQNNGVVDDSQLPKDRFSAERLKGVDSTLKIQPAKLEDSAVYLCASSVTSALAKNIQYFGAGTRLSVL.

This chain uses TRBV28 with TRBJ1-5; TRBD1 agrees at 8 bases. CDR3 length: 13 residues. Germline assignment: CDR1 MDHEN and CDR2 SYDVKM. V was pared by 7 bases and J by 6 bases, with 5 bases of the junction left unmatched. The DNA for the CDR3 is TGTGCCAGCACCTCTGACAGGGGTCAGCCCCAGCATTTT. The encoded protein is CASTSDRGQPQHF.

The rearrangement uses TRBV6-1 and TRBJ2-7; D is possibly TRBD2 (5 bases). The CDR3 loop spans 15 amino acids. V gave up 2 bases and J gave up 4 bases, with 15 bases separating them. Per germline, CDR1 MNHNS and CDR2 SASEGT. The CDR3 bases are TGTGCCAGCAGTGAAACCGGGAAAGGGCTATACGAGCAGTACTTC. Its translation is CASSETGKGLYEQYF.

The chain couples TRBV5-6 to TRBJ1-2, with D maybe TRBD1 (6 bases). Germline CDR1 reads SGHDT; CDR2 reads YYEEEE. The V end lost 2 bases, the J end lost 4 bases, and 15 bases lay between the germline ends. The CDR3 has 15 amino acids. CDR3 sequence: CASSFTGMGLYGYTF. CDR3 nucleotide sequence: TGTGCCAGCAGCTTCACAGGGATGGGGCTCTATGGCTACACCTTC. The variable domain in full, completed from reference TRBV5-6 and TRBJ1-2, reads DAGVTQSPTHLIKTRGQQVTLRCSPKSGHDTVSWYQQALGQGPQFIFQYYEEEERQRGNFPDRFSGHQFPNYSSELNVNALLLGDSALYLCASSFTGMGLYGYTFGSGTRLTVV.